Below, 27 T cell receptor beta chains from the same sample are listed, as sequenced in a study of blood T cell repertoires in COVID-19 (dated by TCRdb to the early 2020s). The library was made by the immunoSEQ multiplex PCR assay. TCRdb took this table from immuneACCESS and kept in-frame rearrangements with V and J called. Such tables lack part of the clones; where checked against another copy, unresolved V genes explain under half of the gap, and the rest is unexplained. The sample has 150,000 to 200,000 clones on record, approximately 80% of them singletons. 8% to 9.5% of the sample is held by the ten biggest clonotypes. The sample consisted of peripheral blood. These receptors were collected from a woman of 80 years or more with active or convalescent COVID-19.

The genes are TRBV6-2 or TRBV6-3 and TRBJ1-1, with unresolved D. The CDR3 has 14 residues. With 4 bases removed from V and 1 base from J, the gap between germline ends came to 10 bases. Germline loops: CDR1 MNHEY, CDR2 SVGEGT. In nucleotides, the CDR3 is TGTGCCAGCAGTTTCGGTCCAGGGAACACTGAAGCTTTCTTT. This encodes CASSFGPGNTEAFF.

This chain joins TRBV2 and TRBJ2-3; D is uncertain. CDR1 is SNHLY and CDR2 is FYNNEI in the germline V gene. The V end was cut by 7 bases, the J end by 0 bases, with 5 bases between. The CDR3 consists of 12 residues. This CDR3 is CASMRSTDTQYF. The CDR3 DNA reads TGTGCCAGCATGAGGAGCACAGATACGCAGTATTTT.

The chain links TRBV29-1 to TRBJ2-5; D unclear. The length of the CDR3 is 11 residues. The germline V gene encodes CDR1 SQVTM and CDR2 ANQGSEA. V was trimmed by 3 bases and J by 4 bases, leaving 6 bases between them. The CDR3 region has the DNA TGCAGCGTTGAGCCAGGAGAGACCCAGTACTTC. Translating it yields CSVEPGETQYF. Looking up the rest from reference TRBV29-1 and TRBJ2-5 gives the full variable domain: SAVISQKPSRDICQRGTSLTIQCQVDSQVTMMFWYRQQPGQSLTLIATANQGSEATYESGFVIDKFPISRPNLTFSTLTVSNMSPEDSSIYLCSVEPGETQYFGPGTRLLVL.

The chain carries TRBV7-2 and TRBJ1-2; the D gene is possibly TRBD1 (5 bases). The V end was cut by 3 bases, the J end by 4 bases, with 18 bases between. This CDR3 comprises 16 residues. Germline CDR1 and CDR2: SGHTA and FQGNSA. The CDR3 protein is CASSFRVTDPGYGYTF. The DNA for the CDR3 is TGTGCCAGCAGCTTCAGGGTGACGGACCCGGGCTATGGCTACACCTTC.

This clone has only a few counts. This chain joins TRBV5-1 and TRBJ2-3; TRBD2 matches 10 bases. The CDR3 extends over 17 amino acids. The germline gives CDR1 SGHRS, CDR2 YFSETQ. J lost 3 bases, V lost 3 bases, and 10 bases had no gene match. The CDR3 loop is CASSSSLAGGRTDTQYF. In nucleotides, the CDR3 is TGCGCCAGCAGCTCTTCTTTAGCGGGGGGAAGAACAGATACGCAGTATTTT.

The V call is TRBV18, the J call TRBJ2-2, with a tentative D call TRBD2 (5 bases). V dropped 2 bases and J dropped 5 bases, with 18 bases sitting between them. CDR1 and CDR2 (germline): KGHSH, LQKENI. The CDR3 length is 17 residues. This CDR3 reads CASSPKRGGEGTGELFF. The CDR3 DNA reads as TGTGCCAGCTCACCAAAAAGAGGCGGCGAGGGAACCGGGGAGCTGTTTTTT.

This clone was seen a single time. V usage is TRBV12-5 and J usage is TRBJ1-5; D is possibly TRBD1 (6 bases). There are 15 residues in the CDR3. Germline V gene sequence: CDR1 LGHNT, CDR2 FRNRAP. V lost 1 base and J 6 bases, leaving 13 bases between the germline ends. CDR3 region: CASGLDIQGSQPQHF. As DNA, the CDR3 is TGTGCTAGTGGTTTGGACATACAGGGCTCTCAGCCCCAGCATTTT. The full variable domain, rest sourced from reference TRBV12-5 and TRBJ1-5, is DARVTQTPRHKVTEMGQEVTMRCQPILGHNTVFWYRQTMMQGLELLAYFRNRAPLDDSGMPKDRFSAEMPDATLATLKIQPSEPRDSAVYFCASGLDIQGSQPQHFGDGTRLSIL.

This chain connects TRBV18 to TRBJ1-3; D unclear. Between the trimmed V and J ends, which lost 1 base and 1 base, there was a span of 8 bases. Germline-derived CDR1 and CDR2 are KGHSH and LQKENI. This CDR3 contains 15 residues. The CDR3 region is CASSPRQESGNTIYF. CDR3 nucleotide sequence: TGTGCCAGCTCACCACGTCAGGAATCTGGAAACACCATATATTTT.

The chain carries TRBV6-2 or TRBV6-3 and TRBJ1-6; TRBD1 might be the D (5 bases). This CDR3 is built from 15 residues. Germline V gene data show CDR1 as MNHEY and CDR2 as SVGEGT. With 6 bases removed from V and 5 bases from J, the gap between germline ends came to 14 bases. CDR3 sequence: CASSQWAGNNSPLHF. In nucleotides, the CDR3 is TGTGCCAGCAGCCAGTGGGCAGGGAATAATTCACCCCTCCACTTT.

The chain recombines TRBV5-6 with TRBJ1-2; D possibly corresponds to TRBD1 (5 bases). The CDR3 has 16 residues. Trimming pared 0 bases from V and 6 bases from J, leaving 18 bases between. The germline V gene encodes CDR1 SGHDT and CDR2 YYEEEE. CDR3 loop: CASSLARGGTQDGYTF. DNA for the CDR3: TGTGCCAGCAGCTTGGCTCGGGGGGGGACCCAGGATGGCTACACCTTC.

V and J are TRBV6-5 and TRBJ2-3; 8 bases are shared with TRBD2. Germline loops: CDR1 MNHEY, CDR2 SVGAGI. This CDR3 has 14 amino acids. V gave up 6 bases and J gave up 7 bases; unmatched junction bases: 9. CDR3 region: CASSPGGVLNTQYF. In DNA form, the CDR3 reads TGTGCCAGCAGCCCGGGAGGGGTTTTAAATACGCAGTATTTT.

The J gene is TRBJ1-5, the V gene TRBV6-5; D remains unclear. The V and J ends lost 2 bases and 6 bases respectively, with 5 bases between them. Germline CDR1 MNHEY, CDR2 SVGAGI. This CDR3 is built from 12 residues. CDR3 coding DNA: TGTGCCAGCAGTTACCCAGGTCAGCCCCAGCATTTT. Amino acid sequence: CASSYPGQPQHF.

The rearrangement uses TRBV7-8 and TRBJ2-5, with D tentatively TRBD2 (7 bases). The CDR3 loop spans 13 amino acids. Germline CDR1 reads SGHVS; CDR2 reads FQNEAQ. V was cut by 8 bases and J by 5 bases, with 15 bases left in between. In DNA, the CDR3 is TGTGCCAGCCGGGCGGGGGCGGGCGAGACCCAGTACTTC. Its translation is CASRAGAGETQYF.

The rearrangement links TRBV4-1 to TRBJ1-2, with 7 bases aligning to TRBD1. The V segment lost 0 bases and the J segment 4 bases; nucleotides outside the gene matches: 5. Germline loops: CDR1 MGHRA, CDR2 YSYEKL. The CDR3 has 15 residues. CDR3 DNA sequence: TGCGCCAGCAGCCAAGATGGGACAGCTGTCTATGGCTACACCTTC. Residues: CASSQDGTAVYGYTF.

The V call is TRBV30, the J call TRBJ1-1; D possibly corresponds to TRBD1 (5 bases). Trimming pared 1 base from V and 4 bases from J, leaving 13 bases between. Germline lookup yields CDR1 GTSNPN and CDR2 SVGIG (reference sequence). The CDR3 loop spans 14 amino acids. CDR3 in DNA: TGTGCCTGGAGTGGACAGAGCCTGAGCACTGAAGCTTTCTTT. Amino acids: CAWSGQSLSTEAFF.

The chain has TRBV3-1 (or the pseudogene TRBV3-2) and TRBJ1-3; perhaps TRBD1 as D (6 bases). This CDR3 has 17 residues. V was pared by 0 bases and J by 3 bases, with 15 bases between. Per germline, CDR1 LGHDT and CDR2 YNNKEL (reference sequence). The CDR3 sequence: CASSQEMDSGGGNTIYF. The CDR3 coding sequence is TGTGCCAGCAGCCAAGAAATGGACAGTGGTGGTGGAAACACCATATATTTT.

The chain links TRBV15 to TRBJ1-1; D possibly corresponds to TRBD1 (6 bases). The germline V gene has CDR1 LNHNV and CDR2 YYDKDF (reference sequence). The CDR3 sequence is 16 residues long. With 2 bases removed from V and 1 base from J, the gap between germline ends came to 14 bases. CDR3 region: CATSRLRGHSNTEAFF. CDR3 sequence (DNA): TGTGCCACCAGCAGACTCCGGGGACACTCGAACACTGAAGCTTTCTTT. Full variable domain (remainder filled in from reference TRBV15 and TRBJ1-1): DAMVIQNPRYQVTQFGKPVTLSCSQTLNHNVMYWYQQKSSQAPKLLFHYYDKDFNNEADTPDNFQSRRPNTSFCFLDIRSPGLGDTAMYLCATSRLRGHSNTEAFFGQGTRLTVV.

V and J are TRBV7-2 and TRBJ2-1; TRBD1 matches at 9 bases. Trimming removed 5 bases from V and 6 bases from J; junction bases left unmatched: 5. Germline CDR1 reads SGHTA; CDR2 reads FQGNSA. CDR3 length: 14 residues. The CDR3 reads CASSQDRGSNEQFF. The CDR3, as DNA: TGTGCCAGCAGCCAGGACAGGGGATCCAATGAGCAGTTCTTC.

In its sample, this clone was seen once. V and J are TRBV19 and TRBJ1-6; maybe TRBD1 (5 bases). There are 14 residues in the CDR3. The V gene lost 1 base and the J gene lost 6 bases, with 7 bases spanning the gap. Germline values: CDR1 LNHDA, CDR2 SQIVND (reference sequence). Written as DNA, the CDR3 is TGTGCCAGTAGTATAGGGGGCTTTAATTCACCCCTCCACTTT. As protein: CASSIGGFNSPLHF.

This sequence joins TRBV28 and TRBJ1-1, with a tentative D call TRBD1 (5 bases). Germline CDR1 reads MDHEN; CDR2 reads SYDVKM. V was trimmed by 5 bases and J by 1 base, leaving 14 bases between them. The CDR3 covers 15 residues. The CDR3 DNA is TGTGCCAGCAGTCCTCACAGGATTCAGAACACTGAAGCTTTCTTT. Its translation is CASSPHRIQNTEAFF. The whole variable domain, remainder taken from reference TRBV28 and TRBJ1-1, is DVKVTQSSRYLVKRTGEKVFLECVQDMDHENMFWYRQDPGLGLRLIYFSYDVKMKEKGDIPEGYSVSREKKERFSLILESASTNQTSMYLCASSPHRIQNTEAFFGQGTRLTVV.

This clone was seen a single time. This chain connects TRBV10-3 to TRBJ2-5; 14 nucleotides agree with TRBD2. The junction had 4 bases not matched to a gene; V was cut back by 2 bases and J by 2 bases. The CDR3 is 17 residues long. The germline gives CDR1 ENHRY, CDR2 SYGVKD. The CDR3 region is CAISEGLAGGLQETQYF. Here the CDR3 DNA reads TGTGCCATCAGTGAGGGACTAGCGGGGGGTCTACAAGAGACCCAGTACTTC.

The V gene is TRBV18, the J gene TRBJ2-7; 8 nucleotides line up with TRBD1. Germline V gene lookup returns CDR1 KGHSH and CDR2 LQKENI. With V trimmed by 2 bases and J by 4 bases, 4 bases remained unmatched. This CDR3 comprises 14 residues. CDR3 nucleotide sequence: TGTGCCAGCTCACCAGGGACAGGCCCTTACGAGCAGTACTTC. The encoded protein is CASSPGTGPYEQYF.

This clone was detected ten times or more. V gene TRBV9 combines with J gene TRBJ2-1, with 13 bases aligning to TRBD2. J gave up 9 bases and V 2 bases, and 8 bases lay outside the gene matches. This CDR3 spans 16 amino acids. CDR1 SGDLS and CDR2 YYNGEE come from the germline V gene. CDR3 DNA: TGTGCCAGCAGCGTCACTAGCGGGGGGGCAATCAGTGAGCAGTTCTTC. Translation gives CASSVTSGGAISEQFF.

The J gene is TRBJ2-5, the V gene TRBV27; D might be TRBD1 (6 bases). Looked up from germline, CDR1 is MNHEY and CDR2 is SMNVEV (reference sequence). CDR3 length: 14 residues. The ends were cut back, 4 bases at V and 4 bases at J, with 13 bases in the middle. The CDR3 sequence is CASSSITGRETQYF. CDR3 coding DNA: TGTGCCAGCAGTTCCATTACAGGGCGAGAGACCCAGTACTTC.

This clone was counted between two and nine times. The chain is built from TRBV6-2 or TRBV6-3 and TRBJ1-2, with D maybe TRBD1 (6 bases). V was cut by 6 bases and J by 3 bases, with 20 bases left in between. Germline values: CDR1 MNHEY, CDR2 SVGEGT. The CDR3 length is 16 residues. DNA of the CDR3: TGTGCCAGCAGCCCCCTCGGGGGGCAGGTATACTATGGCTACACCTTC. Residues: CASSPLGGQVYYGYTF.

The V and J genes are TRBV2 and TRBJ1-4; possible D gene TRBD1, 5 bases. Germline CDR1 reads SNHLY; CDR2 reads FYNNEI. V was trimmed by 6 bases and J by 0 bases, leaving 17 bases between them. The CDR3 length is 17 residues. CDR3 in DNA: TGTGCCAGCAGGTTCGAGACAGCTCCCGCAACTAATGAAAAACTGTTTTTT. It codes for CASRFETAPATNEKLFF.

This chain's CDR3 is CASSGRSGNQPQHF. The CDR3, as DNA: TGTGCCAGCAGTGGTCGGAGCGGCAATCAGCCCCAGCATTTT. The rearrangement links TRBV2 to TRBJ1-5; D remains ambiguous. This CDR3 contains 14 residues. The germline CDR1 and CDR2 sequences are SNHLY and FYNNEI. The V end lost 4 bases, the J end lost 2 bases, and 9 bases lay between the germline ends.